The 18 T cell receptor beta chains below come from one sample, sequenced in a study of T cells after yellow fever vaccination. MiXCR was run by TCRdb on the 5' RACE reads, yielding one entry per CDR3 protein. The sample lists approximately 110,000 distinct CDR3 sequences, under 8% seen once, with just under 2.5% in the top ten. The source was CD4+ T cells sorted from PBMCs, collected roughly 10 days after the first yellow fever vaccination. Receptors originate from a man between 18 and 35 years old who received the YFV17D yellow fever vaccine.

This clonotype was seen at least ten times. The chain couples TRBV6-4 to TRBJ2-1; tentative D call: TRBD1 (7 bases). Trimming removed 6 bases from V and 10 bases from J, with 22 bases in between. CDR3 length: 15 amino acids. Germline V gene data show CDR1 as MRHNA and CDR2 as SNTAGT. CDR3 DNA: TGTGCCAGCAGCGCTACAGGGGCCGCCGCGGGGGAGCAGTTCTTC. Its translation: CASSATGAAAGEQFF.

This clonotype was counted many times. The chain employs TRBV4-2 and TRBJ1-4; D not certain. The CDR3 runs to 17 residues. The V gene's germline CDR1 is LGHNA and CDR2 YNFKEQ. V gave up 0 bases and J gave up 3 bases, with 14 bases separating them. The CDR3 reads CASSQDPLSAPNEKLFF. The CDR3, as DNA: TGTGCCAGCAGCCAAGACCCCCTGAGTGCACCTAATGAAAAACTGTTTTTT.

As DNA, the CDR3 is TGCAGTGCAACCCTCGTCGGGGGGGCGGGTGGCTACACCTTC. It translates to CSATLVGGAGGYTF. The chain has TRBV20-1 and TRBJ1-2, with D perhaps TRBD1 (6 bases). CDR1 is DFQATT, CDR2 SNEGSKA, per germline (reference sequence). CDR3 size: 14 residues. With 6 bases removed from V and 7 bases from J, the gap between germline ends came to 21 bases.

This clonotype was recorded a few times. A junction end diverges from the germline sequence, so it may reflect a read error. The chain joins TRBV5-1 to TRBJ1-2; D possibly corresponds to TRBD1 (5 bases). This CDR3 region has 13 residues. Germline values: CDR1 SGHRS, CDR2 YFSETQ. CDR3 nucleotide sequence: TGCGCCAGCAGCGGCGTCCCGGAGGGGAGGAAGGGTTTC. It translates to CASSGVPEGRKGF.

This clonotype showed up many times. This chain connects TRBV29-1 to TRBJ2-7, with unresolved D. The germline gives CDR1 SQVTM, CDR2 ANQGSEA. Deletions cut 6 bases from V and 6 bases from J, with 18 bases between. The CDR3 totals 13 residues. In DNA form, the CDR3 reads TGCAGCGTGGGGTATTTGACTCCGGGCGAGCAGTACTTC. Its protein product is CSVGYLTPGEQYF.

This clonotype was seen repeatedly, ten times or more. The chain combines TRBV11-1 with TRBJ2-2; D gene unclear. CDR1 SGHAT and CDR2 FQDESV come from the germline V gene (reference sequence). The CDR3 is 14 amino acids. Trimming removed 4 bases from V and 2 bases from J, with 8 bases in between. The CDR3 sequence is CASSSDTNTGELFF. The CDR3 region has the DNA TGTGCCAGCAGCTCAGACACCAACACCGGGGAGCTGTTTTTT. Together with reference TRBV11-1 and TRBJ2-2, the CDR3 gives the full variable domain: EAEVAQSPRYKITEKSQAVAFWCDPISGHATLYWYRQILGQGPELLVQFQDESVVDDSQLPKDRFSAERLKGVDSTLKIQPAELGDSAMYLCASSSDTNTGELFFGEGSRLTVL.

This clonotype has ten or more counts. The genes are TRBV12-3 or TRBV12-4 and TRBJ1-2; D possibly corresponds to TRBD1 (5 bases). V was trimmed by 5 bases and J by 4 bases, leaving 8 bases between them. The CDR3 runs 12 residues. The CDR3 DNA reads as TGTGCCAGCAGTGCAGGGCTCTATGGCTACACCTTC. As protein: CASSAGLYGYTF.

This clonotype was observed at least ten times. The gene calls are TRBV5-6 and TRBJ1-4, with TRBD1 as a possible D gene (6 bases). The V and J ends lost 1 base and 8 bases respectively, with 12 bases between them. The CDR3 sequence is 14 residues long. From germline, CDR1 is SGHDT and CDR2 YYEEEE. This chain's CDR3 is CASSLPGALEKLFF. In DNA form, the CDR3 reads TGTGCCAGCAGCTTGCCGGGGGCTCTAGAAAAACTGTTTTTT.

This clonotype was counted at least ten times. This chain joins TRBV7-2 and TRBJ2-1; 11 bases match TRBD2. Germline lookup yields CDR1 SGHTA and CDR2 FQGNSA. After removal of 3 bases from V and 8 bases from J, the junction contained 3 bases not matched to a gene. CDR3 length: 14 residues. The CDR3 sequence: CASSFGLAGHEQFF. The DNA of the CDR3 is TGTGCCAGCAGCTTCGGACTAGCGGGCCATGAGCAGTTCTTC.

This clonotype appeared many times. The CDR3 sequence: CASGGTVETQYF. CDR3 nucleotides: TGTGCCAGCGGCGGGACGGTGGAGACCCAGTACTTC. The V call is TRBV5-6, the J call TRBJ2-5; a weak D match, TRBD2 (6 bases). CDR3 length: 12 residues. Trimming stripped 7 bases from V and 5 bases from J, with 12 bases between. CDR1 and CDR2 (germline): SGHDT, YYEEEE.

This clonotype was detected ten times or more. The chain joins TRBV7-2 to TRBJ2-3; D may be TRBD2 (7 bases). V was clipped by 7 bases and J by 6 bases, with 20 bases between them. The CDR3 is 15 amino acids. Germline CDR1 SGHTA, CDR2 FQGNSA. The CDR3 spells CASTPGGGVPDTQYF. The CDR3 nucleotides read TGTGCCAGCACCCCGGGGGGCGGCGTCCCCGATACGCAGTATTTT.

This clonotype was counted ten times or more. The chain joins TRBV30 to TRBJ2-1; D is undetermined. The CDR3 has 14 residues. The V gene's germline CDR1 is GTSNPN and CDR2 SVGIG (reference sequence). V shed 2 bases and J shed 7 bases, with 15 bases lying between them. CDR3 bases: TGTGCCTGGAGTAAGGTGTCGGCTGCAAATGAGCAGTTCTTC. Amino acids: CAWSKVSAANEQFF.

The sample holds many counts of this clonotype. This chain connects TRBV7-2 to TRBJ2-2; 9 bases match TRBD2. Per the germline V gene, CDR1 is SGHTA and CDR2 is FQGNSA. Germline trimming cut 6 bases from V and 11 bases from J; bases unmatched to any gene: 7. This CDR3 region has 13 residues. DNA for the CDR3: TGTGCCAGCAGAACCGGACTAGCGTATGAGCTGTTTTTT. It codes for CASRTGLAYELFF.

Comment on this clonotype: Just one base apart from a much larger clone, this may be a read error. The CDR3 reads CASSPREGRSGALFF. Here the CDR3 DNA reads TGTGCCAGCAGTCCCAGGGAGGGGAGGTCCGGGGCGCTGTTTTTT. The chain uses TRBV2 and TRBJ2-2; 7 nucleotides match TRBD2. CDR1 and CDR2 (germline): SNHLY, FYNNEI. The CDR3 is made up of 15 amino acids.

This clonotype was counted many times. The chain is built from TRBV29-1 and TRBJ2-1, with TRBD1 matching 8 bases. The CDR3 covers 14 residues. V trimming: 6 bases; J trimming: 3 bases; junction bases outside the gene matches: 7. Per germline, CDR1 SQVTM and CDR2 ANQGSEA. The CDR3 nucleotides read TGCAGCGTCGAACAGGGGGAGATCTACAATGAGCAGTTCTTC. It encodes CSVEQGEIYNEQFF.

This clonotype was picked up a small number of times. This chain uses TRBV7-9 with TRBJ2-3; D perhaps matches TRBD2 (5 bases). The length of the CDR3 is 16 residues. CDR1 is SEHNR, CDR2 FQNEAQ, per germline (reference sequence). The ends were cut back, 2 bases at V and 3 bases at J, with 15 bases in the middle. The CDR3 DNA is TGTGCCAGCAGCTTAAGGAGGCTAGCCCTGACAGATACGCAGTATTTT. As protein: CASSLRRLALTDTQYF.

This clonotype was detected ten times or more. The CDR3 DNA reads TGCAGCGCCTTCAGAGACAGGGGGCCTGAAGCTTTCTTT. Residues: CSAFRDRGPEAFF. This chain joins TRBV29-1 and TRBJ1-1; TRBD1 agrees at 10 bases. The junction had 8 bases not matched to a gene; V was cut back by 7 bases and J by 6 bases. The V gene's germline CDR1 is SQVTM and CDR2 ANQGSEA. The CDR3 is 13 amino acids.

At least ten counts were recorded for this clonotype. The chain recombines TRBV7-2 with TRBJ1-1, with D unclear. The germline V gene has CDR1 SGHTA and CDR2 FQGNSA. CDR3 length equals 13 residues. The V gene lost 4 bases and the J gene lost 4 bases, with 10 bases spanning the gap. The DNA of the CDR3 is TGTGCCAGCAGCTCGGAGTGGGTCACTGAAGCTTTCTTT. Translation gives CASSSEWVTEAFF.